Sequencing of this TCR beta chain was carried out in a study of blood T cell repertoires in COVID-19. Background on the study: T cells, B-cell-depleted T cells, or PBMCs supplied cDNA or gDNA.

Looked up from germline, CDR1 is SGHRS and CDR2 is YFSETQ. This CDR3 contains 13 residues. V was cut by 5 bases and J by 6 bases, with 14 bases left in between. Some clones are missing from TCRdb's copy, which holds only in-frame ones; the method was immunoSEQ multiplex PCR. The table records over 150,000 clones, around four fifths of them present only once. The TCR comes from a woman in her seventies who had recovered from COVID-19. The rearrangement links TRBV5-1 to TRBJ1-1; no firm D call. The sample consisted of peripheral blood. This CDR3 is CASRPREAAEAFF. The CDR3 nucleotides read TGCGCCAGCAGACCTAGGGAGGCGGCTGAAGCTTTCTTT.